What follows are 15 T cell receptor beta chains derived from one specimen sequenced in a study of T cell clonality in common variable immunodeficiency. Repertoires were generated with immunoSEQ multiplex PCR, while TCRdb's copy carries only in-frame clones and drops some. This repertoire holds 80,000 or so clones, and none appear only once. The specimen sequenced was peripheral blood mononuclear cells. These receptor sequences come from a person aged 18-70 years in good health.

This clone was seen repeatedly, ten times or more. Sequencing ends 3 residues short of the CDR3 end; the germline J gene provides the rest. J is TRBJ2-1 and V is TRBV30; 14 nucleotides align to TRBD2. Germline CDR1 is GTSNPN and CDR2 is SVGIG (reference sequence). CDR3 length: 17 residues. Unmatched junction bases numbered 11, after V lost 3 bases and J lost 7 bases. The DNA read from the CDR3 is TGTGCCTGGAGCGGGACTAGCGGGAGTCTACTGGGGAATGAG. This encodes CAWSGTSGSLLGNE. The full CDR3 protein is CAWSGTSGSLLGNEQFF. Complete variable domain (other parts from reference TRBV30 and TRBJ2-1): SQTIHQWPATLVQPVGSPLSLECTVEGTSNPNLYWYRQAAGRGLQLLFYSVGIGQISSEVPQNLSASRPQDRQFILSSKKLLLSDSGFYLCAWSGTSGSLLGNEQFFGPGTRLTVL.

This clone was found many times. Read sequence stops 3 residues before the CDR3 end, and the germline J gene provides the missing end. The rearrangement links TRBV6-2 or TRBV6-3 to TRBJ1-5, with D perhaps TRBD1 (5 bases). The CDR3 is 16 residues long. V lost 4 bases and J lost 0, with 13 bases in between. Germline CDR1 reads MNHEY; CDR2 reads SVGEGT. This CDR3 reads CASSSEGASSNQPQHF. Incomplete CDR3 DNA: TGTGCCAGCAGTTCGGAAGGGGCCAGTAGCAATCAGCCC.

This clone was recorded many times. The read terminates 3 residues ahead of where the CDR3 ends, so the germline J gene completes it. The V call is TRBV12-3 or TRBV12-4, the J call TRBJ1-6, with 9 positions matching TRBD1. The ends lost 7 bases at V and 8 bases at J; junction bases unmatched: 12. This CDR3 comprises 16 residues. The CDR3 is CASTEKNRGQDSPLHF. The DNA read from the CDR3 is TGTGCCAGCACTGAGAAAAACAGGGGGCAAGATTCACCC.

The table lists this clone with many counts. The read is 3 residues too short to cover the CDR3 end, so that end is filled in from the germline J gene. The chain uses TRBV7-9 and TRBJ2-7, with 7 positions matching TRBD1. The CDR3 is made up of 15 amino acids. Germline V gene lookup returns CDR1 SEHNR and CDR2 FQNEAQ (reference sequence). V shed 1 base and J 2 bases; nucleotides not matched to a gene: 5. CDR3 protein: CASSLGGQITYEQYF. The CDR3 bases that were read are TGTGCCAGCAGCTTAGGGGGACAGATAACCTACGAG.

This clone has ten or more counts. With the read ending 3 residues before the CDR3 end, the germline J gene is used to fill in that end. The chain recombines TRBV20-1 with TRBJ2-7, with TRBD2 matching over 13 bases. V trimming: 6 bases; J trimming: 5 bases; junction bases outside the gene matches: 4. The germline gives CDR1 DFQATT, CDR2 SNEGSKA (reference sequence). This CDR3 is built from 13 residues. The CDR3 loop is CSAPTSGGNEQYF. The CDR3 DNA, read in part, is TGCAGTGCCCCGACTAGCGGGGGGAACGAG.

This clone was picked up many times. The read gets to within 3 residues of the CDR3 end, and the germline J gene fills in the rest. V and J are TRBV11-2 and TRBJ2-7, with D tentatively TRBD2 (7 bases). Germline values: CDR1 SGHAT, CDR2 FQNNGV. V lost 8 bases and J lost 3, with 11 bases in between. The CDR3 has 12 residues. CDR3 region: CASGGGGYEQYF. The part of the CDR3 DNA that was read is TGTGCCAGCGGGGGAGGGGGCTACGAG.

This clone was counted many times. The read terminates 3 residues ahead of where the CDR3 ends, so the germline J gene completes it. This sequence joins TRBV20-1 and TRBJ1-5; 7 positions match TRBD1. The CDR3 length is 16 residues. V lost 2 bases, J lost 1 base, and 8 bases stayed unmatched. Germline V gives CDR1 DFQATT, CDR2 SNEGSKA (reference sequence). The covered CDR3 bases are TGCAGTGCTAGATTTCAAGGGACAGCAAGCAATCAGCCC. This encodes CSARFQGTASNQP. From start to end, the CDR3 is CSARFQGTASNQPQHF.

This clone has at least ten counts. The read stops 3 residues short of the end of the CDR3; the missing end is completed from the germline J gene. The rearrangement joins TRBV20-1 to TRBJ2-3, with a tentative D call TRBD2 (5 bases). The V gene's germline CDR1 is DFQATT and CDR2 SNEGSKA (reference sequence). The CDR3 totals 14 residues. The CDR3 sequence: CSAKNGVGTDTQYF. The CDR3 DNA, read in part, is TGCAGCGCAAAAAACGGGGTCGGCACAGATACG.

In its sample, this clone was seen a few times. From the germline J gene comes the end of the CDR3, since the read stops 3 residues before it. V is TRBV2 and J is TRBJ2-3; possible D gene TRBD1, 5 bases. The germline V gene encodes CDR1 SNHLY and CDR2 FYNNEI. The germline V and J ends were trimmed by 6 bases and 2 bases, with 6 bases remaining between them. The length of the CDR3 is 12 residues. The sequenced CDR3 bases are TGTGCCAGCAGGGACAACACAGATACG. The encoded protein is CASRDNTDT. The complete CDR3 sequence is CASRDNTDTQYF.

There are many counts of this clone. The read terminates 3 residues ahead of where the CDR3 ends, so the germline J gene completes it. V gene TRBV12-3 or TRBV12-4 combines with J gene TRBJ2-4, with 9 bases that match TRBD1. The CDR3 totals 15 residues. Germline trimming cut 2 bases from V and 8 bases from J; bases unmatched to any gene: 7. The CDR3 here is CASSLMTGGSDIQYF. Incomplete CDR3 DNA: TGTGCCAGCAGTTTAATGACAGGGGGATCTGACATT.

In this sample, this clone turned up many times. The read is 3 residues too short to cover the CDR3 end, so that end is filled in from the germline J gene. V is TRBV20-1 and J is TRBJ2-3, with 12 bases matching TRBD2. V gave up 1 base and J gave up 8 bases; unmatched junction bases: 7. Germline loops: CDR1 DFQATT, CDR2 SNEGSKA (reference sequence). This CDR3 comprises 15 residues. The sequenced part of the CDR3 DNA is TGCAGTGCTAGAGCTAGCGGGAGGGCCCTCACTACG. This translates into CSARASGRALTT. The whole CDR3 region reads CSARASGRALTTQYF.

This clone was seen repeatedly, ten times or more. The chain's CDR3 is CASSLVQTTDTQYF. The CDR3 bases that were read are TGTGCCAGCAGTTTAGTTCAGACTACAGATACG. V is TRBV12-3 or TRBV12-4 and J is TRBJ2-3; D remains unclear. Read coverage stops 3 residues before the CDR3 terminus; the germline J gene supplies the remainder. Between the trimmed V and J ends, which lost 1 base and 3 bases, there was a span of 8 bases. The CDR3 covers 14 residues.

There are many counts of this clone. Read data end 3 residues before the CDR3 end; the end is taken from the germline J gene. V usage is TRBV12-3 or TRBV12-4 and J usage is TRBJ2-7; TRBD1 might be the D (6 bases). V lost 5 bases, J lost 2 bases, and 13 bases lay in between. CDR3 length: 14 residues. The covered CDR3 bases are TGTGCCAGCAGTGCAAAGACAGGCCCCTACGAG. Encoded protein: CASSAKTGPYE. The whole CDR3 is CASSAKTGPYEQYF.

Of note for this clone: The missing CDR3 end, 3 residues past where the read stops, is filled in from the germline J gene. The V call is TRBV7-6, the J call TRBJ1-3; D unresolved. CDR3 length: 15 residues. V lost 4 bases, J lost 2 bases, and 12 bases lay in between. CDR1 and CDR2 from the germline V gene are SGHVS and FNYEAQ. The part of the CDR3 DNA that was read is TGTGCCAGCAGCTCGCTAGGTGTTACTGGAAACACC. Its translation: CASSSLGVTGNT. In full, the CDR3 reads CASSSLGVTGNTIYF.

This clone was recorded at least ten times. The read is 3 residues too short to cover the CDR3 end, so that end is filled in from the germline J gene. Other DNA sequences in this sample translate to the same CDR3. The rearrangement joins TRBV19 to TRBJ2-2; D call uncertain. This CDR3 comprises 14 residues. Germline CDR1 LNHDA, CDR2 SQIVND (reference sequence). V was pared by 3 bases and J by 1 base, with 6 bases between. The CDR3 DNA, read in part, is TGTGCCAGTAGTATTGGCCAGAACACCGGGGAG. It specifies CASSIGQNTGE. The CDR3 in full is CASSIGQNTGELFF.